A single sample is the source of the 16 T cell receptor beta chains below, sequenced in a study of T cell repertoires in cytomegalovirus infection. TCRdb reanalysed the reads using MiXCR and keeps one entry per CDR3 protein. The sample lists 150,000 to 200,000 distinct CDR3 sequences; over 25% were seen once. The sequenced sample consisted of PBMCs. The receptors were gathered from a human donor in good health (CMV status not recorded). Some clones in this sample may be carry-over from other donors' samples.

There are a few counts of this clonotype. This chain links TRBV20-1 with TRBJ2-5; D tentatively reads TRBD1 or TRBD2 (5 bases each). Germline lookup yields CDR1 DFQATT and CDR2 SNEGSKA (reference sequence). This CDR3 spans 12 amino acids. V was shortened by 6 bases and J by 5 bases, with 13 bases between the two germline ends. In DNA, the CDR3 is TGCAGTGCAGAAGAGGGGTATGAGACCCAGTACTTC. Amino acid sequence: CSAEEGYETQYF.

This clonotype was seen a few times. The gene calls are TRBV29-1 and TRBJ1-2, with D maybe TRBD1 (6 bases). The CDR3 has 11 residues. The germline gives CDR1 SQVTM, CDR2 ANQGSEA. V was clipped by 5 bases and J by 6 bases, with 10 bases between them. In DNA form, the CDR3 reads TGCAGCGTTTCCAGGGGAGATGGCTACACCTTC. Translating it yields CSVSRGDGYTF. The variable domain in full, with the rest retrieved from reference TRBV29-1 and TRBJ1-2, is SAVISQKPSRDICQRGTSLTIQCQVDSQVTMMFWYRQQPGQSLTLIATANQGSEATYESGFVIDKFPISRPNLTFSTLTVSNMSPEDSSIYLCSVSRGDGYTFGSGTRLTVV.

The chain combines TRBV20-1 with TRBJ2-1; 15 bases line up with TRBD2. The germline V gene encodes CDR1 DFQATT and CDR2 SNEGSKA (reference sequence). The J segment lost 2 bases and the V segment lost 1 base, leaving 12 bases of the junction unmatched. The CDR3 is 20 amino acids. CDR3 bases: TGCAGTGCTAGAGCCGGGACTAGCGGGGGGCTAGGCCTCCCCTACAATGAGCAGTTCTTC. This codes for CSARAGTSGGLGLPYNEQFF.

On this clonotype: This is likely a read error, given that the CDR3 carries no conserved phenylalanine or tryptophan at its end. V and J are TRBV2 and TRBJ2-5, with 8 bases that match TRBD1. The CDR3 has 14 amino acids. V lost 8 bases, J lost 5 bases, and 10 bases stayed unmatched. Germline CDR1 reads SNHLY; CDR2 reads FYNNEI. CDR3 loop: CASVAGGARETQYL. The CDR3 coding sequence is TGTGCCAGCGTCGCAGGGGGCGCTAGGGAGACCCAGTACTTA.

The table lists this clonotype with a few counts. The chain links TRBV7-2 to TRBJ2-7; D ambiguous. The germline V gene has CDR1 SGHTA and CDR2 FQGNSA. CDR3 length equals 13 residues. V was shortened by 2 bases and J by 7 bases, with 12 bases between the two germline ends. This chain's CDR3 is CASSLFKGAEQYF. In DNA form, the CDR3 reads TGTGCCAGCAGCTTATTCAAGGGTGCGGAGCAGTACTTC.

This clonotype came up once. J is TRBJ2-1 and V is TRBV2; 10 bases agree with TRBD1. CDR1 SNHLY and CDR2 FYNNEI come from the germline V gene. The CDR3 has 15 amino acids. The ends lost 3 bases at V and 6 bases at J; junction bases unmatched: 5. The CDR3 DNA sequence: TGTGCCAGCAGTGATCCGGGACAGGGGAGCAATGAGCAGTTCTTC. Amino acid sequence: CASSDPGQGSNEQFF.

V gene TRBV5-4 combines with J gene TRBJ2-3; D possibly corresponds to TRBD1 (5 bases). V lost 4 bases, J lost 4 bases, and 10 bases lay in between. Germline lookup yields CDR1 SGHNT and CDR2 YYREEE (reference sequence). This CDR3 is built from 13 residues. The CDR3 loop reads CASSTSGPDTQYF. DNA for the CDR3: TGTGCCAGCAGCACCTCAGGGCCAGATACGCAGTATTTT.

The chain combines TRBV2 with TRBJ2-7; D possibly corresponds to TRBD1 (6 bases). This CDR3 is 14 amino acids long. Trimming took 5 bases from V and 1 from J, leaving 12 bases between them. Germline CDR1 and CDR2: SNHLY and FYNNEI. The CDR3 DNA sequence: TGTGCCAGCAGTTTTGCCAGGGGATCCTACGAGCAGTACTTC. Its translation: CASSFARGSYEQYF.

This clonotype was detected once. V gene TRBV24-1 combines with J gene TRBJ2-2, with 9 positions matching TRBD1. The CDR3 is 16 residues long. Germline trimming cut 4 bases from V and 5 bases from J; bases unmatched to any gene: 7. Per germline, CDR1 KGHDR and CDR2 SFDVKD. As DNA, the CDR3 is TGTGCCACCAGTGACCGTGGGACAGGGATAACCGGGGAGCTGTTTTTT. The encoded protein is CATSDRGTGITGELFF.

The chain joins TRBV28 to TRBJ2-7, with 9 bases fitting TRBD1. Germline CDR1 reads MDHEN; CDR2 reads SYDVKM. Losses at the gene ends were 7 bases for V and 3 bases for J; bases not matched to a gene: 10. This CDR3 spans 15 amino acids. CDR3 amino acids: CASTPGTGKYYEQYF. The CDR3, as DNA: TGTGCCAGCACCCCCGGGACAGGGAAGTACTACGAGCAGTACTTC.

The V gene is TRBV6-6, the J gene TRBJ1-1, with a tentative D call TRBD1 (6 bases). Germline V gene data show CDR1 as MNHNY and CDR2 as SVGAGI (reference sequence). CDR3 length: 16 amino acids. The ends were cut back, 5 bases at V and 0 bases at J, with 16 bases in the middle. This CDR3 reads CASSLSLTGVNTEAFF. Written as DNA, the CDR3 is TGTGCCAGCAGTCTATCGTTGACAGGTGTGAACACTGAAGCTTTCTTT.

V usage is TRBV20-1 and J usage is TRBJ2-3; 9 bases are a match to TRBD2. The CDR3 length is 17 residues. V lost 6 bases, J lost 0 bases, and 13 bases stayed unmatched. Looked up from germline, CDR1 is DFQATT and CDR2 is SNEGSKA (reference sequence). The CDR3 nucleotides read TGCAGTGCCTTGTTCGGGACTAGCTTCACTAGCACAGATACGCAGTATTTT. This encodes CSALFGTSFTSTDTQYF.

This chain connects TRBV29-1 to TRBJ1-1; D perhaps matches TRBD1 (6 bases). Germline V lookup: CDR1 SQVTM, CDR2 ANQGSEA. There are 10 residues in the CDR3. This CDR3 is CGGRVTEAFF. CDR3 sequence (DNA): TGCGGGGGGCGCGTCACTGAAGCTTTCTTT.

This clonotype was seen repeatedly, ten times or more. The chain links TRBV7-8 to TRBJ2-2; D uncertain. The CDR3 consists of 13 residues. CDR1 and CDR2 (germline): SGHVS, FQNEAQ. V lost 1 base and J lost 4, with 4 bases in between. In nucleotides, the CDR3 is TGTGCCAGCAGCTTAGAAGCCACCGGGGAGCTGTTTTTT. Its translation: CASSLEATGELFF. Full variable domain (outside the CDR3, taken from reference TRBV7-8 and TRBJ2-2): GAGVSQSPRYKVAKRGQDVALRCDPISGHVSLFWYQQALGQGPEFLTYFQNEAQLDKSGLPSDRFFAERPEGSVSTLKIQRTQQEDSAVYLCASSLEATGELFFGEGSRLTVL.

This clonotype was seen just once. The V gene is TRBV29-1, the J gene TRBJ2-5; a weak D match, TRBD2 (6 bases). Trimming stripped 3 bases from V and 5 bases from J, with 13 bases between. CDR3 length: 13 residues. Germline-derived CDR1 and CDR2 are SQVTM and ANQGSEA. CDR3: CSVDRAGRETQYF. The CDR3 DNA reads TGCAGCGTTGACAGGGCAGGGAGGGAGACCCAGTACTTC.

The count of this clonotype is one. The junction does not match germline at one end; this may be a read error. This CDR3 reads CASRGSRANVLTF. The CDR3 nucleotides are TGTGCCAGCAGGGGCTCTAGGGCCAACGTCCTGACTTTC. The gene calls are TRBV6-5 and TRBJ2-6; D not resolved. CDR1 is MNHEY, CDR2 SVGAGI, per germline. This CDR3 is 13 amino acids long.